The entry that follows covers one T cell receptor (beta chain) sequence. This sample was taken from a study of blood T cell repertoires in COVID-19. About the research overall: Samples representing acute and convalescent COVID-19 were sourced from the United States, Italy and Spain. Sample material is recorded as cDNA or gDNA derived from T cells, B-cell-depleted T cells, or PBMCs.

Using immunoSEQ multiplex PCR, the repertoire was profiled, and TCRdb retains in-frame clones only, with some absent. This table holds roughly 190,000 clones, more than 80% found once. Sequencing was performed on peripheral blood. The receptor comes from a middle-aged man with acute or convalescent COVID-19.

Here the CDR3 DNA reads TGTGCCAGCAGCCTAACTGGCAGCCACTATGGAAACGGCTACACCTTC. This sequence encodes CASSLTGSHYGNGYTF. The rearrangement uses TRBV27 and TRBJ1-2; no clear D. CDR1 is MNHEY, CDR2 SMNVEV, per germline (reference sequence). The CDR3 runs 16 residues. V shed 6 bases and J shed 8 bases, with 25 bases lying between them.